The T cell receptor beta chain described here comes from a study of identical twins. Study findings and constraints: Beta out-of-frame sequences displayed a weaker excess of sharing between twins. Low generation-probability sequences were in excess among twin-shared out-of-frame alpha sequences.

This clonotype was counted between two and nine times. The antigen remains unidentified. From germline, CDR1 is MDHEN and CDR2 SYDVKM. This CDR3 region has 17 residues. Unmatched junction bases numbered 11, after V lost 6 bases and J lost 4 bases. Via MiXCR, TCRdb re-called the 5' RACE reads, giving one row per CDR3 protein. This table has 1.5 million or so distinct CDR3 sequences, 25% to 35% appearing once. The source of this sequence is a newborn girl in good health. The material sequenced was cord blood. This chain uses TRBV28 with TRBJ2-1; 11 bases line up with TRBD2. The CDR3 loop is CASRGLRLAGLYNEQFF. The CDR3 DNA reads as TGTGCCAGCAGAGGTCTCCGACTAGCGGGGCTATACAATGAGCAGTTCTTC.